A single sample gave rise to the 25 T cell receptor beta chains below, sequenced in a study of CD8 T cells in ankylosing spondylitis. TCRdb re-analysed the 5' RACE reads in MiXCR, keeping a single row per CDR3 protein. This sample has around 31,000 distinct CDR3 sequences, with less than 40% found just once. The sample taken for sequencing was synovial fluid, either unsorted or a sorted T cell fraction (not recorded which). Every receptor here comes from a male donor with ankylosing spondylitis.

This clonotype was found many times. The chain uses TRBV10-3 and TRBJ2-1; TRBD2 agrees at 11 bases. Germline CDR1 reads ENHRY; CDR2 reads SYGVKD. Trimming took 6 bases from V and 6 from J; bases not matched to a gene: 7. The CDR3 spans 15 residues. This chain's CDR3 is CAISERTSGLNEQFF. The CDR3 nucleotides are TGTGCCATCAGCGAGAGGACTAGCGGGCTCAATGAGCAGTTCTTC.

CDR3 residues: CASSAGSGGKQYF. The CDR3 DNA reads as TGTGCCAGCAGCGCCGGGTCGGGGGGGAAGCAGTATTTT. V gene TRBV9 combines with J gene TRBJ2-3, with 8 nucleotides matching TRBD2. The CDR3 runs to 13 residues. The J segment lost 11 bases and the V segment lost 3 bases, leaving 8 bases of the junction unmatched. CDR1 is SGDLS, CDR2 YYNGEE, per germline.

This clonotype was seen a few times. The chain employs TRBV19 and TRBJ2-7; unclear D gene. CDR1 LNHDA and CDR2 SQIVND come from the germline V gene (reference sequence). The CDR3 loop spans 14 amino acids. Trimming cost V 2 bases and J 3 bases, with 11 bases left between them. The chain's CDR3 is CASSISSSFYEQYF. Here the CDR3 DNA reads TGTGCCAGTAGTATATCCTCCTCATTCTACGAGCAGTACTTC.

The V gene is TRBV19, the J gene TRBJ2-3; 11 bases are a match to TRBD2. Trimming took 2 bases from V and 1 from J; bases not matched to a gene: 5. Germline V gene sequence: CDR1 LNHDA, CDR2 SQIVND (reference sequence). The CDR3 sequence is 17 residues long. This CDR3 reads CASSIMGLAAGTDTQYF. In DNA, the CDR3 is TGTGCCAGTAGTATAATGGGACTAGCGGCCGGCACAGATACGCAGTATTTT.

This clonotype was seen ten or more times. The V call is TRBV6-1, the J call TRBJ2-7; D not resolved. The V gene lost 1 base and the J gene lost 2 bases, with 3 bases spanning the gap. The CDR3 length is 12 residues. CDR1 and CDR2 from the germline V gene are MNHNS and SASEGT. The CDR3 here is CASSEVPYEQYV. The CDR3 DNA reads as TGTGCCAGCAGTGAAGTCCCCTACGAGCAGTACGTC.

This chain uses TRBV6-5 with TRBJ2-7, with TRBD2 identical over 8 bases. Germline assignment: CDR1 MNHEY and CDR2 SVGAGI. The CDR3 length is 15 residues. J lost 5 bases, V lost 2 bases, and 8 bases had no gene match. Here the CDR3 reads CASSYRAGAVDEQYF. CDR3 in DNA: TGTGCCAGCAGTTACAGAGCGGGAGCTGTCGACGAGCAGTACTTC.

The genes are TRBV10-1 and TRBJ2-5, with D unclear. The CDR3 sequence is 13 residues long. Germline values: CDR1 WNHNN, CDR2 SYGVQD (reference sequence). The V end lost 4 bases, the J end lost 1 base, and 7 bases lay between the germline ends. For the CDR3, the DNA is TGCGCCAGCAGTGTGGGAATCCAAGAGACCCAGTACTTC. Protein product: CASSVGIQETQYF.

CDR3 loop: CASSEVPGQGLDTQYF. The CDR3 DNA sequence: TGCGCCAGCAGTGAAGTCCCGGGACAGGGTTTGGATACGCAGTATTTT. V is TRBV10-2 and J is TRBJ2-3; TRBD1 aligns across 9 bases. The CDR3 consists of 16 residues. Looked up from germline, CDR1 is WSHSY and CDR2 is SAAADI. After removal of 3 bases from V and 6 bases from J, the junction contained 10 bases not matched to a gene.

Many counts were recorded for this clonotype. This sequence joins TRBV10-3 and TRBJ2-1; TRBD2 matches 8 bases. After removal of 4 bases from V and 5 bases from J, the junction contained 16 bases not matched to a gene. The V gene's germline CDR1 is ENHRY and CDR2 SYGVKD. This CDR3 contains 18 residues. The CDR3 loop reads CAISAPLRGGGADNEQFF. Written as DNA, the CDR3 is TGTGCCATCAGTGCCCCTCTTCGGGGGGGGGGCGCCGACAATGAGCAGTTCTTC.

This clonotype was seen more than once but under ten times. The V gene is TRBV4-1, the J gene TRBJ2-3; TRBD1 matches at 7 bases. This CDR3 is 14 amino acids long. From germline, CDR1 is MGHRA and CDR2 YSYEKL. V shed 4 bases and J 2 bases; nucleotides not matched to a gene: 3. The DNA for the CDR3 is TGCGCCAGCAGCCCTGGACAGGTCACAGATACGCAGTATTTT. Translated, it gives CASSPGQVTDTQYF.

The chain combines TRBV7-2 with TRBJ1-2; unclear D gene. Trimming stripped 2 bases from V and 2 bases from J, with 15 bases between. CDR1 is SGHTA and CDR2 is FQGNSA in the germline V gene. The CDR3 extends over 16 amino acids. The CDR3 spells CASSLTPPETNYGYTF. The CDR3 DNA reads TGTGCCAGCAGCTTAACCCCCCCCGAGACGAACTATGGCTACACCTTC.

V gene TRBV12-3 or TRBV12-4 combines with J gene TRBJ2-7, with TRBD2 identical over 9 bases. The CDR3 extends over 14 amino acids. The J segment lost 7 bases and the V segment lost 5 bases, leaving 9 bases of the junction unmatched. The CDR3 bases are TGTGCCAGCAGTGGCTTAGCGGGAGCCCGAGAGCAGTACTTC. Translated: CASSGLAGAREQYF.

A remark on this clonotype: A much bigger clone sits one base away, suggesting this may be a read error. J is TRBJ2-7 and V is TRBV12-3 or TRBV12-4, with TRBD2 as a possible D gene (6 bases). The CDR3 is made up of 13 amino acids. V dropped 6 bases and J dropped 7 bases, with 16 bases sitting between them. The DNA of the CDR3 is TGTGCCAGCAGACCGGGACCCGGAGGGGAGCAGTACTTC. Protein product: CASRPGPGGEQYF.

This clonotype turned up a few times. V usage is TRBV13 and J usage is TRBJ1-1; no definite D call. V was clipped by 5 bases and J by 5 bases, with 12 bases between them. The CDR3 sequence is 13 residues long. Germline loops: CDR1 PRHDT, CDR2 FYEKMQ (reference sequence). The CDR3 nucleotides read TGTGCCAGCAGCGCCCGTGGTGGGACTGAAGCTTTCTTT. Protein product: CASSARGGTEAFF.

This clonotype counts as medium-sized. The V and J genes are TRBV4-1 and TRBJ2-7; possible D gene TRBD1, 6 bases. The germline CDR1 and CDR2 sequences are MGHRA and YSYEKL. The length of the CDR3 is 14 residues. V lost 5 bases and J lost 0, with 11 bases in between. CDR3 in DNA: TGCGCCAGCAGCGCCTGGGACACCTCCTACGAGCAGTACTTC. Protein: CASSAWDTSYEQYF.

This chain links TRBV5-6 with TRBJ2-7; 7 bases line up with TRBD2. Germline V gives CDR1 SGHDT, CDR2 YYEEEE. The CDR3 runs to 13 residues. Trimming removed 4 bases from V and 2 bases from J; junction bases left unmatched: 3. The CDR3 nucleotides are TGTGCCAGCAGCGGGGGACTAACCTACGAGCAGTACTTC. It yields the protein CASSGGLTYEQYF.

The rearrangement links TRBV19 to TRBJ2-1; D is unclear. There are 11 residues in the CDR3. With 3 bases removed from V and 9 bases from J, the gap between germline ends came to 6 bases. The germline CDR1 and CDR2 sequences are LNHDA and SQIVND (reference sequence). CDR3 sequence (DNA): TGTGCCAGTAGTATCGAACGTGAGCAGTTCTTC. Protein sequence: CASSIEREQFF.

V is TRBV9 and J is TRBJ1-1; no clear D. The V gene lost 2 bases and the J gene lost 1 base, with 9 bases spanning the gap. Germline lookup yields CDR1 SGDLS and CDR2 YYNGEE. The CDR3 totals 14 residues. CDR3: CASSVGSGNTEAFF. The CDR3 nucleotides read TGTGCCAGCAGCGTGGGGAGCGGGAACACTGAAGCTTTCTTT. Complete variable domain (other parts from reference TRBV9 and TRBJ1-1): DSGVTQTPKHLITATGQRVTLRCSPRSGDLSVYWYQQSLDQGLQFLIQYYNGEERAKGNILERFSAQQFPDLHSELNLSSLELGDSALYFCASSVGSGNTEAFFGQGTRLTVV.

This chain links TRBV24-1 with TRBJ2-1; D may be TRBD1 or TRBD2 (5 bases each). The CDR3 has 14 amino acids. Germline V lookup: CDR1 KGHDR, CDR2 SFDVKD. Trimming took 12 bases from V and 0 from J, leaving 14 bases between them. CDR3 sequence reads: CAAGGPSSYNEQFF. The DNA for the CDR3 is TGTGCCGCTGGGGGACCGAGCTCCTACAATGAGCAGTTCTTC.

The chain joins TRBV10-2 to TRBJ2-5; D gene uncertain. Germline lookup yields CDR1 WSHSY and CDR2 SAAADI. The CDR3 contains 13 residues. V lost 6 bases to trimming and J lost 5 bases, with 13 bases between them. The CDR3 DNA follows: TGCGCCAGCAGGAATCTTCAAGCGGAGACCCAGTACTTC. Translating gives CASRNLQAETQYF.

This clonotype was counted only a few times. V gene TRBV12-3 or TRBV12-4 combines with J gene TRBJ2-1; 8 bases align to TRBD1. CDR3 length: 14 amino acids. Losses at the gene ends were 10 bases for V and 5 bases for J; bases not matched to a gene: 10. The CDR3 here is CATTSGGKDNEQFF. The CDR3 DNA sequence: TGTGCCACCACGTCAGGGGGCAAGGACAATGAGCAGTTCTTC.

The chain is built from TRBV20-1 and TRBJ2-1; no clear D. The CDR3 has 14 residues. Per germline, CDR1 DFQATT and CDR2 SNEGSKA (reference sequence). Trimming removed 3 bases from V and 0 bases from J, with 9 bases in between. CDR3 loop: CSASDKTSYNEQFF. The CDR3 DNA sequence: TGCAGTGCTAGTGACAAGACCTCCTACAATGAGCAGTTCTTC.

The chain links TRBV29-1 to TRBJ2-6; 7 nucleotides agree with TRBD1. Germline CDR1 SQVTM, CDR2 ANQGSEA. CDR3 size: 17 residues. V trimming: 6 bases; J trimming: 2 bases; junction bases outside the gene matches: 13. Here the CDR3 DNA reads TGCAGCGTGTTAGGACAGGCCAGGGGGACTGGGGCCAACGTCCTGACTTTC. Translated, it gives CSVLGQARGTGANVLTF.

This clonotype is labeled medium-sized. This sequence joins TRBV6-1 and TRBJ2-1, with a weak D call TRBD2 (6 bases). Deletions cut 6 bases from V and 3 bases from J, with 12 bases between. Germline CDR1 MNHNS, CDR2 SASEGT. This CDR3 has 14 amino acids. The CDR3: CASSSGGNYNEQFF. The CDR3 nucleotides are TGTGCCAGCAGCTCTGGCGGGAACTACAATGAGCAGTTCTTC.

This clonotype has at least ten counts. The gene calls are TRBV7-2 and TRBJ2-1, with 9 bases lining up with TRBD2. Germline CDR1 is SGHTA and CDR2 is FQGNSA. V lost 5 bases, J lost 9 bases, and 11 bases stayed unmatched. This CDR3 is 15 amino acids long. CDR3 sequence reads: CASSERPGLAAEQFF. Written as DNA, the CDR3 is TGTGCCAGCAGCGAGAGGCCGGGACTAGCAGCTGAGCAGTTCTTC.